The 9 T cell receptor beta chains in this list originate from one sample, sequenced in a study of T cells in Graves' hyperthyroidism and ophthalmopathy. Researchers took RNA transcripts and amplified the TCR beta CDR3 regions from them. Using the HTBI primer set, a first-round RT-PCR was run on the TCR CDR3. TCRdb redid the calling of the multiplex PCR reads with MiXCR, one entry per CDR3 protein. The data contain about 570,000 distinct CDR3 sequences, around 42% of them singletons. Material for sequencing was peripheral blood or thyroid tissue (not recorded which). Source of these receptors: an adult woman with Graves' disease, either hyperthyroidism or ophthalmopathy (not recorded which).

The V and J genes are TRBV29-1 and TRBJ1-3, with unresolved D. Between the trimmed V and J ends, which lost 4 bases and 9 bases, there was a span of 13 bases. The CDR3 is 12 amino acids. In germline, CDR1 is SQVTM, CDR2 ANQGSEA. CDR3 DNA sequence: TGCAGCGTTGGAGGACCACCGGGCACCATATATTTT. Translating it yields CSVGGPPGTIYF.

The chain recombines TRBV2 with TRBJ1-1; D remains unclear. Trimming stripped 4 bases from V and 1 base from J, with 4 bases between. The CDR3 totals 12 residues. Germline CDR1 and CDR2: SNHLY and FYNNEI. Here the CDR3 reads CASSVRNTEAFF. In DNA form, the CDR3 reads TGTGCCAGCAGTGTCAGGAACACTGAAGCTTTCTTT.

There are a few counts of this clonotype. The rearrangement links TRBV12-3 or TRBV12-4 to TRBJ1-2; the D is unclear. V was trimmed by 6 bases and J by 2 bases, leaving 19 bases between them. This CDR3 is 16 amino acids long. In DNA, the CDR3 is TGTGCCAGCAGCGTAGTGGTAGCCCCCCCGAACTATGGCTACACCTTC. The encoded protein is CASSVVVAPPNYGYTF.

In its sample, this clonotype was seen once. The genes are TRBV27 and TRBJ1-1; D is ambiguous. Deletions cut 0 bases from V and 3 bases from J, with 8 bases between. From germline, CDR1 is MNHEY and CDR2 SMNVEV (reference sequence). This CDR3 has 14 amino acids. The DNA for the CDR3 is TGTGCCAGCAGTTTATCCCTCTCCGACACTGAAGCTTTCTTT. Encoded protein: CASSLSLSDTEAFF.

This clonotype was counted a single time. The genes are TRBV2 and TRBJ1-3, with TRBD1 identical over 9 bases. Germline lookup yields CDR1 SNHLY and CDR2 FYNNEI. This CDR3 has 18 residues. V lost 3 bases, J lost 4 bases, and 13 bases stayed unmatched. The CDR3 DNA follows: TGTGCCAGCAGTGATCCCTGGGACAGGGCCCCCGAGGGAAACACCATATATTTT. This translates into CASSDPWDRAPEGNTIYF.

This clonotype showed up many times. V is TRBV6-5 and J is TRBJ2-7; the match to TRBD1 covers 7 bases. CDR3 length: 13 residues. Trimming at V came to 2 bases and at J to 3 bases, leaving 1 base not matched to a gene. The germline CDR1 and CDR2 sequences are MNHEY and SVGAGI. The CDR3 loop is CASSYRQGYEQYF. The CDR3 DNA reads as TGTGCCAGCAGTTACCGACAGGGCTACGAGCAGTACTTC.

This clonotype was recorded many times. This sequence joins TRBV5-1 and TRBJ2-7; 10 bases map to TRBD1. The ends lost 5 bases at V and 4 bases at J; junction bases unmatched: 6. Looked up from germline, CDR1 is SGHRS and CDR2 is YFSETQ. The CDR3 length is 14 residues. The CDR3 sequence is CASRWTGGWYEQYF. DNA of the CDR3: TGCGCCAGCAGATGGACAGGGGGTTGGTACGAGCAGTACTTC. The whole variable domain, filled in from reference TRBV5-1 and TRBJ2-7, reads KAGVTQTPRYLIKTRGQQVTLSCSPISGHRSVSWYQQTPGQGLQFLFEYFSETQRNKGNFPGRFSGRQFSNSRSEMNVSTLELGDSALYLCASRWTGGWYEQYFGPGTRLTVT.

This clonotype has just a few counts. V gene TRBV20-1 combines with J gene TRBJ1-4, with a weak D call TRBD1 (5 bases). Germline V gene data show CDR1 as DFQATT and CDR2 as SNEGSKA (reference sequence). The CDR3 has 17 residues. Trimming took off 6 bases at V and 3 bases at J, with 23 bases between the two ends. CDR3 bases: TGCAGTGCCCCCCCCCGACGGGGGACTTTTTCTAATGAAAAACTGTTTTTT. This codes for CSAPPRRGTFSNEKLFF.

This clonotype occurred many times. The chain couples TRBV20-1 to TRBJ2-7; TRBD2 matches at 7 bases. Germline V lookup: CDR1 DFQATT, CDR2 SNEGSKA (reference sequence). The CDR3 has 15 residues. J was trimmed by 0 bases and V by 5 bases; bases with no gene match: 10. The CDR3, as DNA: TGCAGTGCTCGGGGTCCCGGGACTAACTCCTACGAGCAGTACTTC. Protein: CSARGPGTNSYEQYF.